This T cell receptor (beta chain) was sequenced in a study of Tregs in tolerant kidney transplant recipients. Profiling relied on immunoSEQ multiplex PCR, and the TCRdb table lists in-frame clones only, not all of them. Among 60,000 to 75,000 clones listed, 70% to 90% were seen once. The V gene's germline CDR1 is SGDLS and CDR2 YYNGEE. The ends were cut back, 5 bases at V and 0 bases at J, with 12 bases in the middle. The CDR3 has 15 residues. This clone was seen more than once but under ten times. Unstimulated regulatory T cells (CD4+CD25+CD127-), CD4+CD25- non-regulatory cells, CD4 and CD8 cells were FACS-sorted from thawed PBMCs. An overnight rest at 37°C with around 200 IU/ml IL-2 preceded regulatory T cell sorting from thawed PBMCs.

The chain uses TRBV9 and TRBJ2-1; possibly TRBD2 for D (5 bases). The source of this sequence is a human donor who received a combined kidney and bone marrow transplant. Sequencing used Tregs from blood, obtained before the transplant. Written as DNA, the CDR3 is TGTGCCAGCAGTGGCGGGCCGGGCTCCTACAATGAGCAGTTCTTC. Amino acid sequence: CASSGGPGSYNEQFF.